This T cell receptor beta chain derives from a study of shared clonotypes between healthy human individuals. Study background: Every donor yielded three CD4 naive, three CD4 memory, two CD8 naive and one CD8 memory plate.

Note on this clone: Antigen: not known.

The study, taken as a whole, reports: About 5% of naive CD4 clonotypes were common to a few donors. With few donors, the genetic and exposure-history diversity represented was limited.

Only CD45RO-negative cells positively selected for CCR7 counted as naive CD8 cells, so terminally differentiated effector memory CD45RA+ cells were excluded. The assay was immunoSEQ multiplex PCR, and TCRdb's table has in-frame clones only and misses some. Seen here are about 1.9 million clones, around 95% observed once, and the top ten hold approximately 1.7%. Germline CDR1 MNHEY, CDR2 SMNVEV (reference sequence). Trimming stripped 8 bases from V and 4 bases from J, with 16 bases between. The CDR3 extends over 14 amino acids. Sequences were obtained from naive CD8+ T cells from PBMCs. The receptor was derived from a man younger than 30 in good health. Some clones in this sample may be carry-over from other donors' samples. This rearrangement joins TRBV27 to TRBJ2-3, with D possibly matching TRBD2 (5 bases). CDR3 region: CASGTLGGPDTQYF. Written as DNA, the CDR3 is TGTGCCAGCGGAACGCTTGGAGGCCCAGATACGCAGTATTTT.